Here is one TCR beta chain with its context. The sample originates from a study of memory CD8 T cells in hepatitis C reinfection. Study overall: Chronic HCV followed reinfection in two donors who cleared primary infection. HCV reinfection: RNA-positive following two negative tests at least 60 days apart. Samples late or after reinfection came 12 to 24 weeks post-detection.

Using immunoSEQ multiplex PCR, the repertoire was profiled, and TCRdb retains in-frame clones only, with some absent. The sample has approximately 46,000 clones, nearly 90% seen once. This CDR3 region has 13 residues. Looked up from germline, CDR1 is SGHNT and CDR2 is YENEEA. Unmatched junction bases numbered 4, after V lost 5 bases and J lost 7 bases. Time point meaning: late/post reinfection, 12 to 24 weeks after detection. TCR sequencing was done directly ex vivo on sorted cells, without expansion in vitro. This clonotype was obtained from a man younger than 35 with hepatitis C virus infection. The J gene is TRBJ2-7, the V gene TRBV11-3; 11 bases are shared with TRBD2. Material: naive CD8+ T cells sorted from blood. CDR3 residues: CASSGGLAGEQYF. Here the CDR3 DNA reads TGTGCCAGCAGCGGTGGACTAGCGGGTGAGCAGTACTTC.